This TCR beta chain was sequenced during a study of technical replicates of blood from several donors. TCRdb's table, derived via immunoSEQ multiplex PCR, lists solely in-frame clones and lacks some. The sample shows approximately 13,000 clones, 70% to 80% of them seen only once. This clonotype was sampled from a human donor in good health. The specimen sequenced was PBMCs.

The CDR3: CASSFSGRVTEQYF. CDR3 in DNA: TGTGCCAGCAGCTTTAGCGGGAGAGTTACCGAGCAGTACTTC. V usage is TRBV7-9 and J usage is TRBJ2-7; 9 bases agree with TRBD2. Germline loops: CDR1 SEHNR, CDR2 FQNEAQ (reference sequence). Trimming cost V 3 bases and J 6 bases; bases outside gene matches: 6. The CDR3 is 14 amino acids.